The subject of this entry is one T cell receptor beta chain. In germline, CDR1 is MNHEY, CDR2 SVGAGI. The CDR3 contains 12 residues. Trimming removed 10 bases from V and 6 bases from J; junction bases left unmatched: 6. The data were obtained in a study of radiotherapy plus CTLA-4 blockade in lung cancer. The assay was immunoSEQ multiplex PCR, and TCRdb's table has in-frame clones only and misses some. This sample carries about 32,000 clones, under 85% of them seen once, and the ten largest clones take 13% to 15%. The clonotype was recovered from a human donor with non-small cell lung cancer that progressed on radiotherapy plus ipilimumab. The chain joins TRBV6-5 to TRBJ2-7; TRBD1 matches at 10 bases. Specimen: peripheral blood, collected from a patient treated with radiotherapy plus ipilimumab. In DNA form, the CDR3 reads TGTGCCACCCGACAGGGGGCCTCCGAGCAGTACTTC. Its protein is CATRQGASEQYF.